One and the same sample provided the 3 T cell receptor beta chains below, sequenced in a study of cytomegalovirus exposure and HLA in healthy donors. The PCR used 60 Vbeta and 13 Jbeta primers. The repertoire was sequenced with immunoSEQ multiplex PCR; TCRdb's copy has only in-frame clones and lacks some. The sample consists of more than 150,000 clones, just under 80% of them appearing once. Sequencing was carried out using PBMCs. These receptors came from a woman in her fifties or sixties in good health and CMV-seropositive.

This clone was detected once. The chain is built from TRBV4-2 and TRBJ1-5; a weak D match, TRBD1 (5 bases). The germline V gene has CDR1 LGHNA and CDR2 YNFKEQ. The CDR3 is 15 amino acids. V was clipped by 0 bases and J by 7 bases, with 13 bases between them. Here the CDR3 reads CASSQDGGVGQPQHF. The DNA of the CDR3 is TGTGCCAGCAGCCAAGACGGGGGAGTAGGGCAGCCCCAGCATTTT.

The table lists this clone with a count of one. The genes are TRBV7-2 and TRBJ2-7; the match to TRBD1 covers 8 bases. Germline-derived CDR1 and CDR2 are SGHTA and FQGNSA. Trimming removed 5 bases from V and 0 bases from J; junction bases left unmatched: 6. The CDR3 extends over 15 amino acids. This CDR3 reads CASSQGADYSYEQYF. CDR3 coding DNA: TGTGCCAGCAGCCAGGGGGCGGACTACTCCTACGAGCAGTACTTC.

The rearrangement links TRBV7-9 to TRBJ1-1; TRBD1 matches at 8 bases. Germline CDR1 and CDR2: SEHNR and FQNEAQ (reference sequence). The trim removed 6 bases at V and 1 base at J, leaving 10 bases unmatched. This CDR3 is 16 amino acids long. CDR3 in amino acids: CASSPRRTGKNTEAFF. The CDR3 DNA follows: TGTGCCAGCAGTCCGCGTCGGACAGGGAAGAACACTGAAGCTTTCTTT.